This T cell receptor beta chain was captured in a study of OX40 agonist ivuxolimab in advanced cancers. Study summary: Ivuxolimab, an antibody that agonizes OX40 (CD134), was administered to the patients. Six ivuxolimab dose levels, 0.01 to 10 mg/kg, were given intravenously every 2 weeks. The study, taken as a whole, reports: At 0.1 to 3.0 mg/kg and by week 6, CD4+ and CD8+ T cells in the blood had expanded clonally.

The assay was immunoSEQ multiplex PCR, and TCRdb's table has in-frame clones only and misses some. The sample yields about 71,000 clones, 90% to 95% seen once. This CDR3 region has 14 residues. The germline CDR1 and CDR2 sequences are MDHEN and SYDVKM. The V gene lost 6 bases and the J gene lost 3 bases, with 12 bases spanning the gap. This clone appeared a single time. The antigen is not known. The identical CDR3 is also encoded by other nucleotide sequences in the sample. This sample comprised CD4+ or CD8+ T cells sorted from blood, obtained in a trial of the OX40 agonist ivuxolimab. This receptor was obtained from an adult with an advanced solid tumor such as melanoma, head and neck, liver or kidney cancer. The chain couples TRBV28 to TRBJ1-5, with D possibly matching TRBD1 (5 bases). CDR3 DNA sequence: TGTGCCAGCAGCTTTGGACAAATCAATCAGCCCCAGCATTTT. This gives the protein CASSFGQINQPQHF. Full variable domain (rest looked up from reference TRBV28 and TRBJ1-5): DVKVTQSSRYLVKRTGEKVFLECVQDMDHENMFWYRQDPGLGLRLIYFSYDVKMKEKGDIPEGYSVSREKKERFSLILESASTNQTSMYLCASSFGQINQPQHFGDGTRLSIL.